A single sample is the source of the 2 T cell receptor beta chains below, sequenced in a study of cytotoxic CD8 clonotypes in ibrutinib-treated CLL. Profiling relied on immunoSEQ multiplex PCR, and the TCRdb table lists in-frame clones only, not all of them. The repertoire holds about 50,000 clones, with around four fifths as singletons. Sample: PBMCs, taken after 24 months of ibrutinib treatment. These receptors originate from a human donor with chronic lymphocytic leukemia.

A single count supports this clone. The chain couples TRBV18 to TRBJ1-4; 8 bases map to TRBD1. In germline, CDR1 is KGHSH, CDR2 LQKENI. The ends lost 6 bases at V and 2 bases at J; junction bases unmatched: 2. The length of the CDR3 is 14 residues. CDR3 loop: CASSRTGTNEKLFF. CDR3 nucleotides: TGTGCCAGCTCCCGGACAGGGACTAATGAAAAACTGTTTTTT.

This clone turned up a few times. The chain has TRBV7-9 and TRBJ2-2; TRBD1 aligns across 7 bases. The trim removed 1 base at V and 11 bases at J, leaving 4 bases unmatched. The germline V gene has CDR1 SEHNR and CDR2 FQNEAQ (reference sequence). The CDR3 runs 13 residues. In nucleotides, the CDR3 is TGTGCCAGCAGCTTAGAAAACAGGGGAGAGCTGTTTTTT. As protein: CASSLENRGELFF.